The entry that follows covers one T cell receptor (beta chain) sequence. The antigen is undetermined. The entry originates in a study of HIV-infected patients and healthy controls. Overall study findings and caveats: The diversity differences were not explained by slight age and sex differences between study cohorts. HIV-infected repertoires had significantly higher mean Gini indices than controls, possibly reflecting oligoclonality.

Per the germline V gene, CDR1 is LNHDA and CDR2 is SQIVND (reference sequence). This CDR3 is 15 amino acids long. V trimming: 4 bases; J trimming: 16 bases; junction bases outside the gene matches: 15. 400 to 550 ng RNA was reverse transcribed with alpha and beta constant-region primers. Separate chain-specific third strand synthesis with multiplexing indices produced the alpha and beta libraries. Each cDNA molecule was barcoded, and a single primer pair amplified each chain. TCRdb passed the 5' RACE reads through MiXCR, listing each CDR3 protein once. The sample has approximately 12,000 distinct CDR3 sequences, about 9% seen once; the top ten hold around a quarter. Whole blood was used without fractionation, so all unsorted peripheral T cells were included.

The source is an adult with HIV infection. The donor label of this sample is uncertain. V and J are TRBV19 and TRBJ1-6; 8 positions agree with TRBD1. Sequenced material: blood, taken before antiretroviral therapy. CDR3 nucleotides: TGTGCCAGTAGTACTACTCAGGGGGCCATCTCGCCGCTCCACTTT. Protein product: CASSTTQGAISPLHF.